These 12 T cell receptor beta chains came from one sample sequenced in a study of T cell repertoires in cytomegalovirus infection. TCRdb redid the calling of the reads with MiXCR, one entry per CDR3 protein. The table has roughly 500,000 distinct CDR3 sequences, roughly 34% seen once; the top ten hold roughly 15%. These receptors' targets are unknown. Sequenced here: cultured PBMCs, sampled from culture after CMV antigen stimulation. The origin of the receptors is a human donor in good health (CMV status not recorded). Some clones in this sample may be carry-over from other donors' samples.

The sample holds a few counts of this clonotype. This chain joins TRBV6-2 or TRBV6-3 and TRBJ1-1; TRBD1 matches at 7 bases. Per the germline V gene, CDR1 is MNHEY and CDR2 is SVGEGT. Germline trimming cut 7 bases from V and 5 bases from J; bases unmatched to any gene: 19. The CDR3 length is 17 residues. CDR3 amino acids: CASNYNRQGRGKTEAFF. The CDR3 bases are TGTGCCAGCAATTATAACCGACAGGGAAGAGGGAAAACTGAAGCTTTCTTT.

This clonotype appeared a few times. The chain is built from TRBV7-2 and TRBJ2-3; 12 bases line up with TRBD2. CDR1 is SGHTA, CDR2 FQGNSA, per germline. Germline trimming cut 5 bases from V and 1 base from J; bases unmatched to any gene: 4. This CDR3 has 16 residues. CDR3 sequence: CASSVRLAGGTDTQYF. CDR3 nucleotide sequence: TGTGCCAGCAGCGTGCGACTAGCGGGAGGCACAGATACGCAGTATTTT. The complete variable domain, with remaining parts taken from reference TRBV7-2 and TRBJ2-3, reads GAGVSQSPSNKVTEKGKDVELRCDPISGHTALYWYRQSLGQGLEFLIYFQGNSAPDKSGLPSDRFSAERTGGSVSTLTIQRTQQEDSAVYLCASSVRLAGGTDTQYFGPGTRLTVL.

In this sample, this clonotype turned up a few times. The V call is TRBV5-4, the J call TRBJ1-5; D call uncertain. The CDR3 sequence is 15 residues long. CDR1 and CDR2 from the germline V gene are SGHNT and YYREEE (reference sequence). V was cut by 0 bases and J by 0 bases, with 7 bases left in between. The CDR3 loop is CASSLGPNSNQPQHF. DNA of the CDR3: TGTGCCAGCAGCTTGGGACCGAATAGCAATCAGCCCCAGCATTTT.

This chain uses TRBV7-9 with TRBJ1-1; D might be TRBD1 (5 bases). The CDR3 is 14 amino acids. Trimming removed 4 bases from V and 6 bases from J, with 15 bases in between. Germline CDR1 reads SEHNR; CDR2 reads FQNEAQ (reference sequence). The CDR3 loop is CASSSITGVAEAFF. Written as DNA, the CDR3 is TGTGCCAGCAGCTCCATCACGGGGGTCGCTGAAGCTTTCTTT.

The J gene is TRBJ2-3, the V gene TRBV29-1; perhaps D is TRBD1 or TRBD2 (5 bases each). The ends were cut back, 1 base at V and 2 bases at J, with 10 bases in the middle. This CDR3 is 14 amino acids long. Per the germline V gene, CDR1 is SQVTM and CDR2 is ANQGSEA. CDR3 coding DNA: TGCAGCGTTGAAGGACTGGGGGACACAGATACGCAGTATTTT. Translated, it gives CSVEGLGDTDTQYF.

This chain joins TRBV4-3 and TRBJ2-5; 10 bases are a match to TRBD2. The germline V gene has CDR1 LGHNA and CDR2 YSLEER. CDR3 size: 15 residues. V lost 5 bases and J lost 5; bases outside the gene matches: 8. The CDR3 DNA follows: TGCGCCAGCAGCACTTTAGCGGGAGGTTGGGAGACCCAGTACTTC. Its protein product is CASSTLAGGWETQYF.

This clonotype was seen many times. The rearrangement joins TRBV7-2 to TRBJ1-6; D perhaps matches TRBD1 (6 bases). Germline CDR1 reads SGHTA; CDR2 reads FQGNSA. Trimming took 0 bases from V and 2 from J, leaving 8 bases between them. This CDR3 comprises 16 residues. The CDR3 is CASSLAGGPYNSPLHF. The DNA for the CDR3 is TGTGCCAGCAGCTTAGCAGGGGGTCCCTATAATTCACCCCTCCACTTT.

This clonotype was seen just once. The chain employs TRBV20-1 and TRBJ1-2, with a possible D match to TRBD1 (6 bases). The germline CDR1 and CDR2 sequences are DFQATT and SNEGSKA (reference sequence). CDR3 size: 12 residues. V gave up 4 bases and J gave up 8 bases, with 14 bases separating them. The DNA for the CDR3 is TGCAGTGCTACCGAAGGGGGGCAGGGCTACACCTTC. This sequence encodes CSATEGGQGYTF.

V gene TRBV29-1 combines with J gene TRBJ1-1; TRBD1 is a possible D gene (5 bases). This CDR3 comprises 15 residues. V gave up 4 bases and J gave up 1 base, with 16 bases separating them. The germline V gene has CDR1 SQVTM and CDR2 ANQGSEA. The DNA of the CDR3 is TGCAGCGTTGCCCCAGGGAACTTGAGGAACACTGAAGCTTTCTTT. It is translated as CSVAPGNLRNTEAFF.

The genes are TRBV2 and TRBJ2-2, with D maybe TRBD2 (6 bases). Germline CDR1 reads SNHLY; CDR2 reads FYNNEI. The V end lost 4 bases, the J end lost 7 bases, and 13 bases lay between the germline ends. This CDR3 has 14 residues. The CDR3 loop reads CASSAREMIGELFF. CDR3 coding DNA: TGTGCCAGCAGTGCACGGGAGATGATCGGGGAGCTGTTTTTT. The whole variable domain, remainder taken from reference TRBV2 and TRBJ2-2, is EPEVTQTPSHQVTQMGQEVILRCVPISNHLYFYWYRQILGQKVEFLVSFYNNEISEKSEIFDDQFSVERPDGSNFTLKIRSTKLEDSAMYFCASSAREMIGELFFGEGSRLTVL.

This clonotype was seen only a few times. The chain combines TRBV6-6 with TRBJ2-1; 8 positions match TRBD1. The CDR3 spans 13 residues. Germline V gives CDR1 MNHNY, CDR2 SVGAGI (reference sequence). The junction had 7 bases not matched to a gene; V was cut back by 8 bases and J by 7 bases. The CDR3 region is CASFRTGGNEQFF. The CDR3 DNA follows: TGTGCCAGCTTTAGAACAGGGGGGAATGAGCAGTTCTTC.

V gene TRBV7-6 combines with J gene TRBJ1-3; D is undetermined. Germline CDR1 and CDR2: SGHVS and FNYEAQ. V was pared by 1 base and J by 2 bases, with 6 bases between. The CDR3 extends over 14 amino acids. CDR3 DNA: TGTGCCAGCAGCTTAGGGAGAACTGGAAACACCATATATTTT. Its protein is CASSLGRTGNTIYF.